Below are 32 T cell receptor beta chains sequenced from a single sample in a study of blood T cell repertoires in COVID-19. TCRdb keeps only in-frame clones here, not all; method: immunoSEQ multiplex PCR. Among tens of thousands of clones listed, 85% to 90% were seen once. The sequencing input was peripheral blood. The source of these receptors is a man in his fifties or sixties with active COVID-19.

The chain couples TRBV5-1 to TRBJ1-1; the D gene is possibly TRBD1 (5 bases). In germline, CDR1 is SGHRS, CDR2 YFSETQ. This CDR3 region has 14 residues. V lost 4 bases and J 1 base, leaving 11 bases between the germline ends. The CDR3 reads CASSQWTWNTEAFF. CDR3 coding DNA: TGCGCCAGCAGCCAGTGGACATGGAACACTGAAGCTTTCTTT.

V gene TRBV6-5 combines with J gene TRBJ2-3; a weak D match, TRBD1 (6 bases). V shed 2 bases and J shed 0 bases, with 6 bases lying between them. CDR1 and CDR2 (germline): MNHEY, SVGAGI. The CDR3 totals 14 residues. CDR3 amino acids: CASSYTGSTDTQYF. CDR3 DNA: TGTGCCAGCAGTTACACAGGGAGCACAGATACGCAGTATTTT.

The chain joins TRBV5-6 to TRBJ1-1; maybe TRBD1 (5 bases). The CDR3 covers 13 residues. CDR1 is SGHDT and CDR2 is YYEEEE in the germline V gene. Trimming left V 4 bases short and J 3 bases short, with 10 bases between. CDR3 sequence reads: CASSLGGDTEAFF. In DNA form, the CDR3 reads TGTGCCAGCAGCCTCGGGGGGGACACTGAAGCTTTCTTT.

The chain is built from TRBV14 and TRBJ2-7, with D possibly matching TRBD2 (6 bases). This CDR3 comprises 14 residues. The V end lost 2 bases, the J end lost 0 bases, and 8 bases lay between the germline ends. CDR1 and CDR2 from the germline V gene are SGHDN and FVKESK. Here the CDR3 DNA reads TGTGCCAGCAGCCAACTGGACTACTCCTACGAGCAGTACTTC. This translates into CASSQLDYSYEQYF.

This chain's CDR3 is CASSPVGREDDEQYF. CDR3 DNA sequence: TGTGCCAGCAGCCCCGTGGGCAGGGAGGACGACGAGCAGTACTTC. The V call is TRBV9, the J call TRBJ2-7; possible D gene TRBD2, 6 bases. V was cut by 4 bases and J by 5 bases, with 19 bases left in between. The CDR3 contains 15 residues. In germline, CDR1 is SGDLS, CDR2 YYNGEE.

For the CDR3, the DNA is TGTGCCAGCAGTCCGCCCGGACTCCAAGGAGGCTACACCTTC. Translation: CASSPPGLQGGYTF. The chain uses TRBV6-5 and TRBJ1-2; D is unclear. CDR3 length: 14 amino acids. Germline V CDR1 and CDR2: MNHEY, SVGAGI. V was shortened by 5 bases and J by 8 bases, with 18 bases between the two germline ends.

Concerning this clone: Relative to the germline gene, one junction end is altered; a read error may explain this. The CDR3 is CASSETGWHF. CDR3 coding DNA: TGTGCCAGCAGTGAAACAGGGTGGCACTTT. The chain joins TRBV2 to TRBJ1-1, with a tentative D call TRBD1 (6 bases). The CDR3 length is 10 residues. Per germline, CDR1 SNHLY and CDR2 FYNNEI.

V and J are TRBV6-1 and TRBJ1-3, with 7 bases matching TRBD1. The CDR3 spans 17 residues. The germline V gene has CDR1 MNHNS and CDR2 SASEGT. J was trimmed by 2 bases and V by 4 bases; bases with no gene match: 11. The CDR3 reads CASSVAPRTGPGNTIYF. DNA for the CDR3: TGTGCCAGCAGTGTCGCACCGAGGACAGGCCCTGGAAACACCATATATTTT.

The chain is built from TRBV4-3 and TRBJ2-1, with 9 bases that match TRBD2. Germline trimming cut 0 bases from V and 5 bases from J; bases unmatched to any gene: 5. The CDR3 extends over 16 amino acids. Germline lookup yields CDR1 LGHNA and CDR2 YSLEER. The CDR3 loop is CASSQDLAGRNNEQFF. The CDR3 bases are TGCGCCAGCAGCCAAGACCTAGCGGGGAGGAACAATGAGCAGTTCTTC.

The J gene is TRBJ1-6, the V gene TRBV2; a possible D gene is TRBD1 (5 bases). This CDR3 has 15 residues. The V end lost 6 bases, the J end lost 4 bases, and 13 bases lay between the germline ends. Germline CDR1 and CDR2: SNHLY and FYNNEI. CDR3 sequence (DNA): TGTGCCAGCAGAAAAACAGGAGATTATAATTCACCCCTCCACTTT. Translating it yields CASRKTGDYNSPLHF.

The chain recombines TRBV19 with TRBJ1-5, with D unclear. Germline CDR1 and CDR2: LNHDA and SQIVND (reference sequence). The CDR3 has 15 residues. V shed 4 bases and J shed 5 bases, with 15 bases lying between them. The CDR3 sequence is CASSSGTALYQPQHF. The CDR3 nucleotides read TGTGCCAGTAGTAGTGGAACAGCACTGTATCAGCCCCAGCATTTT. Drawing the rest from reference TRBV19 and TRBJ1-5, the complete variable domain is DGGITQSPKYLFRKEGQNVTLSCEQNLNHDAMYWYRQDPGQGLRLIYYSQIVNDFQKGDIAEGYSVSREKKESFPLTVTSAQKNPTAFYLCASSSGTALYQPQHFGDGTRLSIL.

The chain employs TRBV6-5 and TRBJ1-1; weak D call: TRBD1 (5 bases). The CDR3 totals 14 residues. Trimming took 5 bases from V and 1 from J, leaving 11 bases between them. Germline-derived CDR1 and CDR2 are MNHEY and SVGAGI. CDR3 nucleotide sequence: TGTGCCAGCAGTCGAGCCGGGGGGAACACTGAAGCTTTCTTT. This sequence encodes CASSRAGGNTEAFF.

The gene calls are TRBV10-1 and TRBJ1-4; TRBD1 matches 9 bases. The germline V gene has CDR1 WNHNN and CDR2 SYGVQD (reference sequence). CDR3 length: 13 residues. Germline trimming cut 10 bases from V and 5 bases from J; bases unmatched to any gene: 5. The DNA of the CDR3 is TGCGCCAAAACCGGGACAGGGAATGAAAAACTGTTTTTT. Protein product: CAKTGTGNEKLFF.

The table lists this clone with a few counts. The gene calls are TRBV5-1 and TRBJ1-2; 12 bases are shared with TRBD1. CDR1 SGHRS and CDR2 YFSETQ come from the germline V gene. Losses at the gene ends were 7 bases for V and 7 bases for J; bases not matched to a gene: 14. This CDR3 is built from 16 residues. The CDR3 loop is CASSLSQGQGALGYTF. Here the CDR3 DNA reads TGCGCCAGCTCCTTAAGCCAGGGACAGGGGGCGCTTGGCTACACCTTC.

This rearrangement joins TRBV24-1 to TRBJ2-2, with TRBD1 identical over 9 bases. The germline gives CDR1 KGHDR, CDR2 SFDVKD. Trimming cost V 3 bases and J 2 bases; bases outside gene matches: 6. This CDR3 is built from 17 residues. This chain's CDR3 is CATSDLGTGPNTGELFF. As DNA, the CDR3 is TGTGCCACCAGTGATCTCGGGACAGGGCCTAACACCGGGGAGCTGTTTTTT.

The genes are TRBV4-1 and TRBJ2-3; 9 bases fit TRBD2. J was trimmed by 1 base and V by 2 bases; bases with no gene match: 7. There are 17 residues in the CDR3. Germline V gene lookup returns CDR1 MGHRA and CDR2 YSYEKL. The CDR3 loop is CASSQQKRGEGTDTQYF. CDR3 DNA: TGCGCCAGCAGCCAACAGAAGCGGGGGGAGGGCACAGATACGCAGTATTTT.

This clone is a singleton in its sample. V is TRBV2 and J is TRBJ2-3; 9 nucleotides match TRBD2. CDR1 is SNHLY and CDR2 is FYNNEI in the germline V gene. The CDR3 is 14 residues long. Germline trimming cut 6 bases from V and 3 bases from J; bases unmatched to any gene: 4. The CDR3, as DNA: TGTGCCAGCAGAATAGCGGGGGTAACAGATACGCAGTATTTT. As protein: CASRIAGVTDTQYF.

This sequence joins TRBV7-9 and TRBJ2-1; 12 bases align to TRBD1. The V and J ends lost 6 bases and 7 bases, in that order; junction bases with no gene match: 13. The CDR3 has 17 residues. Germline CDR1 and CDR2: SEHNR and FQNEAQ (reference sequence). In nucleotides, the CDR3 is TGTGCCAGCAGTCCGGGGACAGGGGGCTGGTTTGAGAATGAGCAGTTCTTC. Translated, it gives CASSPGTGGWFENEQFF. Looking up the rest from reference TRBV7-9 and TRBJ2-1 gives the full variable domain: DTGVSQNPRHKITKRGQNVTFRCDPISEHNRLYWYRQTLGQGPEFLTYFQNEAQLEKSRLLSDRFSAERPKGSFSTLEIQRTEQGDSAMYLCASSPGTGGWFENEQFFGPGTRLTVL.

In its sample, this clone was seen once. This rearrangement joins TRBV12-5 to TRBJ2-7; 10 bases line up with TRBD1. Germline values: CDR1 LGHNT, CDR2 FRNRAP. J was trimmed by 2 bases and V by 5 bases; bases with no gene match: 3. The CDR3 is 14 amino acids. The CDR3 nucleotides are TGTGCTAGTGGTCCCGGGACAGGGGCCTACGAGCAGTACTTC. It encodes CASGPGTGAYEQYF.

V and J are TRBV7-9 and TRBJ2-2; D unresolved. Trimming took 6 bases from V and 3 from J, leaving 8 bases between them. CDR1 is SEHNR and CDR2 is FQNEAQ in the germline V gene (reference sequence). The CDR3 covers 13 residues. CDR3 in DNA: TGTGCCAGCAGTTCTGAGTACACCGGGGAGCTGTTTTTT. This sequence encodes CASSSEYTGELFF.

This clone was picked up one time. The genes are TRBV29-1 and TRBJ1-1, with 7 nucleotides matching TRBD1. V dropped 6 bases and J dropped 3; count of bases not matched to a gene: 7. The germline CDR1 and CDR2 sequences are SQVTM and ANQGSEA. CDR3 length equals 13 residues. CDR3 in DNA: TGCAGCGTCAAAGACAGGGTGGACACTGAAGCTTTCTTT. This codes for CSVKDRVDTEAFF.

This chain links TRBV24-1 with TRBJ2-3, with 8 bases aligning to TRBD2. The J segment lost 4 bases and the V segment lost 4 bases, leaving 0 bases of the junction unmatched. The germline CDR1 and CDR2 sequences are KGHDR and SFDVKD. The CDR3 runs to 13 residues. The CDR3 reads CATSDGGADTQYF. The CDR3 DNA follows: TGTGCCACCAGTGACGGGGGGGCAGATACGCAGTATTTT.

The V gene is TRBV6-2 or TRBV6-3, the J gene TRBJ2-3; 9 bases match TRBD2. V was clipped by 3 bases and J by 5 bases; unmatched bases: 3. The CDR3 covers 14 residues. From germline, CDR1 is MNHEY and CDR2 SVGEGT. CDR3: CASSYAGGVDTQYF. For the CDR3, the DNA is TGTGCCAGCAGTTATGCGGGGGGGGTAGATACGCAGTATTTT.

The V and J genes are TRBV5-4 and TRBJ2-7; 11 nucleotides match TRBD1. This CDR3 region has 15 residues. Trimming removed 0 bases from V and 4 bases from J; junction bases left unmatched: 3. From germline, CDR1 is SGHNT and CDR2 YYREEE (reference sequence). The CDR3 DNA reads as TGTGCCAGCAGCTTGGAGGACAGGGGGCATTACGAGCAGTACTTC. Translated: CASSLEDRGHYEQYF.

There are a few counts of this clone. The V and J genes are TRBV29-1 and TRBJ2-3; TRBD2 agrees at 10 bases. V shed 8 bases and J 4 bases; nucleotides not matched to a gene: 9. The CDR3 covers 14 residues. Germline CDR1 and CDR2: SQVTM and ANQGSEA. The DNA of the CDR3 is TGCAGCTTCCTTAGCGGGGGGCCGGCAGATACGCAGTATTTT. Amino acid sequence: CSFLSGGPADTQYF.

This sequence joins TRBV30 and TRBJ2-3; TRBD2 matches at 8 bases. The ends lost 2 bases at V and 4 bases at J; junction bases unmatched: 2. Per germline, CDR1 GTSNPN and CDR2 SVGIG (reference sequence). The CDR3 runs 13 residues. The CDR3 sequence: CAWSSGGPDTQYF. The CDR3 coding sequence is TGTGCCTGGAGTAGCGGGGGTCCAGATACGCAGTATTTT. Variable domain in full (rest from reference TRBV30 and TRBJ2-3): SQTIHQWPATLVQPVGSPLSLECTVEGTSNPNLYWYRQAAGRGLQLLFYSVGIGQISSEVPQNLSASRPQDRQFILSSKKLLLSDSGFYLCAWSSGGPDTQYFGPGTRLTVL.

The chain carries TRBV6-5 and TRBJ2-5; D is possibly TRBD1 (7 bases). V gave up 11 bases and J gave up 5 bases, with 18 bases separating them. Germline CDR1 and CDR2: MNHEY and SVGAGI. The CDR3 extends over 13 amino acids. The CDR3 DNA reads as TGTGCCGCGGGCGGAGGGGGCGGGGAGACCCAGTACTTC. It specifies CAAGGGGGETQYF.

The chain has TRBV13 and TRBJ1-3; D remains ambiguous. The CDR3 is 14 amino acids. The V and J ends lost 4 bases and 0 bases respectively, with 7 bases between them. CDR1 is PRHDT, CDR2 FYEKMQ, per germline (reference sequence). The CDR3 sequence: CASSSPPSGNTIYF. In DNA form, the CDR3 reads TGTGCCAGCAGCTCCCCTCCCTCTGGAAACACCATATATTTT.

The rearrangement uses TRBV27 and TRBJ2-1, with D possibly being TRBD1 (6 bases). CDR1 is MNHEY, CDR2 SMNVEV, per germline (reference sequence). Trimming pared 0 bases from V and 7 bases from J, leaving 16 bases between. The CDR3 sequence is 16 residues long. CDR3 protein: CASSLSRQENKNEQFF. The CDR3 DNA sequence: TGTGCCAGCAGTTTATCCCGACAGGAGAATAAGAATGAGCAGTTCTTC.

The V gene is TRBV7-2, the J gene TRBJ2-3; the D gene is possibly TRBD2 (5 bases). Germline CDR1 SGHTA, CDR2 FQGNSA. Trimming took 5 bases from V and 7 from J, leaving 10 bases between them. The CDR3 totals 12 residues. The CDR3 DNA is TGTGCCAGCAGCCCCGCCGGGAATACGCAGTATTTT. Its translation is CASSPAGNTQYF.

This clone was recorded once. The CDR3 spells CASSLARTWTDFQETQYF. The CDR3, as DNA: TGTGCCAGCAGCTTAGCCCGTACTTGGACAGACTTCCAAGAGACCCAGTACTTC. The rearrangement links TRBV7-9 to TRBJ2-5, with a possible D match to TRBD1 (6 bases). Germline assignment: CDR1 SEHNR and CDR2 FQNEAQ (reference sequence). This CDR3 spans 18 amino acids. Trimming cost V 0 bases and J 1 base, with 18 bases left between them.

The V gene is TRBV11-2, the J gene TRBJ2-7, with 9 bases that match TRBD1. Germline loops: CDR1 SGHAT, CDR2 FQNNGV. This CDR3 comprises 15 residues. The trim removed 3 bases at V and 6 bases at J, leaving 9 bases unmatched. CDR3 in DNA: TGTGCCAGCAGCTTGGTGGGACAGGGTCTCTCCGAGCAGTACTTC. This codes for CASSLVGQGLSEQYF.